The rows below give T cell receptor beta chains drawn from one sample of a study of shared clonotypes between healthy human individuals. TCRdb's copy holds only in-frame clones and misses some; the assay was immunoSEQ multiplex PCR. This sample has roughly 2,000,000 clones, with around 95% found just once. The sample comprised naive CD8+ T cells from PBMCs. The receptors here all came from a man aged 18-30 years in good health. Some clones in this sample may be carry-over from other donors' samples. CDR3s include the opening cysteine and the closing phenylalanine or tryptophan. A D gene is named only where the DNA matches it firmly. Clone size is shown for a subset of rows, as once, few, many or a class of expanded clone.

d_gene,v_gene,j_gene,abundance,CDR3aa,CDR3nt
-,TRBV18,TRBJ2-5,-,CASSPRTPPIQETQYF,TGTGCCAGCTCACCACGAACTCCTCCGATCCAAGAGACCCAGTACTTC
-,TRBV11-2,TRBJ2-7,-,CASRLRRGEQYF,TGTGCCAGCAGGTTAAGAAGGGGCGAGCAGTACTTC
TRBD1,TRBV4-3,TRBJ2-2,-,CASSQGTGGNTGELFF,TGCGCCAGCAGCCAAGGTACAGGGGGAAACACCGGGGAGCTGTTTTTT
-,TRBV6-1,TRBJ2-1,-,CASSAAQVSSYNEQFF,TGTGCCAGCAGTGCGGCACAGGTTAGCTCCTACAATGAGCAGTTCTTC
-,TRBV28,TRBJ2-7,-,CASSLVRTLGEQYF,TGTGCCAGCAGTTTGGTTAGAACCCTGGGCGAGCAGTACTTC
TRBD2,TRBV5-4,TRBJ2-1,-,CASSLDLAGGEFF,TGTGCCAGCAGCTTGGATCTAGCGGGAGGGGAGTTCTTC
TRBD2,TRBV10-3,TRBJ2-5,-,CAISLSGRGQETQYF,TGTGCCATCAGTCTTAGCGGGAGGGGACAAGAGACCCAGTACTTC
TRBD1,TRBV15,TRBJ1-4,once,CATWDSDTTNEKLFF,TGTGCCACCTGGGACAGCGATACAACTAATGAAAAACTGTTTTTT
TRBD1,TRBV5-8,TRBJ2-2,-,CASSLRTGNTGELFF,TGTGCCAGCAGCTTGCGGACAGGAAACACCGGGGAGCTGTTTTTT
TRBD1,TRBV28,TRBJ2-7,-,CASSLRDREICEQYF,TGTGCCAGCAGCCTCCGGGACAGGGAAATTTGCGAGCAGTACTTC
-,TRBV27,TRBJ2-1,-,CASSPGWPWNEQFF,TGTGCCAGCAGCCCAGGATGGCCTTGGAATGAGCAGTTCTTC
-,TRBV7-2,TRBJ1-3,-,CASSLDPDGVGNTIYF,TGTGCCAGCAGCTTAGACCCGGACGGAGTGGGAAACACCATATATTTT
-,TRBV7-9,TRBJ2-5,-,CASSLVAREKETQYF,TGTGCCAGCAGCTTAGTCGCCAGGGAGAAAGAGACCCAGTACTTC
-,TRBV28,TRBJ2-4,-,CASSSLGLEKAKNIQYF,TGTGCCAGCAGTTCCCTCGGGTTGGAAAAAGCCAAAAACATTCAGTACTTC
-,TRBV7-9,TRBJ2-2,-,CASSSFRASSTGELFF,TGTGCCAGCAGCTCCTTCCGGGCTAGCTCGACCGGGGAGCTGTTTTTT
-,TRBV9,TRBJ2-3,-,CASSVGRDILSDTQYF,TGTGCCAGCAGCGTAGGGAGAGATATACTCTCAGATACGCAGTATTTT
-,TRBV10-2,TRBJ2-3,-,CASSESGTWGDTQYF,TGCGCCAGCAGTGAGTCGGGAACGTGGGGGGATACGCAGTATTTT
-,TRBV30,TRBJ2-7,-,CAWSYDEQYF,TGTGCCTGGAGTTATGACGAGCAGTACTTC
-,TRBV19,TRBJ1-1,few,CASSILQDPVNTEAFF,TGTGCCAGTAGTATTCTACAGGACCCTGTGAACACTGAAGCTTTCTTT
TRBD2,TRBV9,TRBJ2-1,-,CASSVGAGVEYNEQFF,TGTGCCAGCAGCGTAGGCGCGGGAGTAGAATACAATGAGCAGTTCTTC
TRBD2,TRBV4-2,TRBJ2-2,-,CASSQILAGGPNTGELFF,TGTGCCAGCAGCCAAATTCTAGCGGGAGGGCCGAACACCGGGGAGCTGTTTTTT
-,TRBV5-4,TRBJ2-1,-,CASSLVSESYNEQFF,TGTGCCAGCAGCTTGGTGTCGGAAAGCTACAATGAGCAGTTCTTC
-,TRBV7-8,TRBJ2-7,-,CASSHGTSYEQYF,TGTGCCAGCAGCCACGGGACCTCCTACGAGCAGTACTTC
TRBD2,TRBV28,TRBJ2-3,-,CASSFVLAGITDTQYF,TGTGCCAGCAGTTTTGTACTAGCGGGGATCACAGATACGCAGTATTTT
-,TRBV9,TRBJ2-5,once,CASSVENGVQETQYF,TGTGCCAGCAGCGTAGAGAACGGGGTACAAGAGACCCAGTACTTC
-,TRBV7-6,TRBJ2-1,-,CASSLQGPPGNEQFF,TGTGCCAGCAGCTTACAAGGGCCCCCCGGGAATGAGCAGTTCTTC
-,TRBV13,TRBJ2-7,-,CASRMGTRGEQYF,TGTGCCAGCCGAATGGGGACGCGCGGCGAGCAGTACTTC
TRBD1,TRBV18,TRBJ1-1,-,CASSPPGGQMNTEAFF,TGTGCCAGCTCACCACCGGGGGGACAGATGAACACTGAAGCTTTCTTT
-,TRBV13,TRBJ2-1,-,CASSPPNDNEQFF,TGTGCCAGCAGCCCCCCCAACGACAATGAGCAGTTCTTC
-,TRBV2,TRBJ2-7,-,CASSEARAAYEQYF,TGTGCCAGCAGTGAGGCGAGGGCAGCCTACGAGCAGTACTTC
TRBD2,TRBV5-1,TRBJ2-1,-,CASSYGLRTSGNNEQFF,TGCGCCAGCAGCTACGGACTAAGGACTAGCGGTAACAATGAGCAGTTCTTC
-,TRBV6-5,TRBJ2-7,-,CASSYGPTGEQYF,TGTGCCAGCAGTTACGGGCCCACGGGTGAGCAGTACTTC
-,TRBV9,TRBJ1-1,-,CASSPREGGMNTEAFF,TGTGCCAGCAGCCCCAGGGAGGGGGGAATGAACACTGAAGCTTTCTTT
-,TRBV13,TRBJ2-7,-,CASSTTLVLGHEQYF,TGTGCCAGCAGCACCACCCTCGTACTAGGTCACGAGCAGTACTTC
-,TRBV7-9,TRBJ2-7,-,CASSPPLDYEQYF,TGTGCCAGCAGCCCCCCGTTGGACTACGAGCAGTACTTC
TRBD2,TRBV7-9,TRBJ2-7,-,CASDSAGDSYEQYF,TGTGCCAGCGACTCAGCGGGAGACTCCTACGAGCAGTACTTC
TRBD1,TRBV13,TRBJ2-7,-,CASGTSGTDLHEQYF,TGTGCCAGCGGTACCTCCGGGACAGATCTCCACGAGCAGTACTTC
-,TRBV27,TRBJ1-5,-,CASSFFGPYSNQPQHF,TGTGCCAGCAGTTTCTTTGGTCCTTATAGCAATCAGCCCCAGCATTTT
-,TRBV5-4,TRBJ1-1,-,CASIRLAGPNTEAFF,TGTGCCAGCATTCGGCTGGCAGGACCTAACACTGAAGCTTTCTTT